A selection of T cell receptor beta chains follows, all from one sample in a study of shared clonotypes between healthy human individuals. Measured with immunoSEQ multiplex PCR; TCRdb has only the in-frame clones, and not every one. Of about 92,000 clones in the sample, almost 70% were seen once. The sample comprised memory CD8+ T cells sorted from blood. These receptors came from a man aged 25-45 years in good health. Both conserved end residues are part of each CDR3. A D gene is named only where the DNA matches it firmly. Clone size is not always given. Where it is, it says once, few, many or a class for expanded clones.

TRBJ2-3 | . | . | TRBV5-7 | CASSPTPPQWYF | TGTGCCAGCAGCCCCACCCCCCCACAGTGGTATTTT
TRBJ2-7 | few | TRBD2 | TRBV10-2 | CASSDPFGREEILEQYF | TGCGCCAGCAGTGATCCCTTCGGGCGGGAGGAGATACTGGAGCAGTACTTC
TRBJ1-2 | . | . | TRBV6-5 | CASSSPGQPSNYGYTF | TGTGCCAGCAGTTCCCCGGGGCAACCTTCTAACTATGGCTACACCTTC
TRBJ2-5 | . | . | TRBV9 | CASSVGRGRGGETQYF | TGTGCCAGCAGCGTAGGAAGGGGGCGGGGAGGAGAGACCCAGTACTTC
TRBJ1-5 | many | . | TRBV2 | CAAWGGALNQPQHF | TGTGCCGCATGGGGAGGTGCACTCAATCAGCCCCAGCATTTT
TRBJ1-3 | . | . | TRBV28 | CAITEARTGNTIYF | TGTGCCATTACCGAAGCTCGGACTGGAAACACCATATATTTT
TRBJ2-7 | . | TRBD1 | TRBV5-5 | CASSEGTGGDEQYF | TGTGCCAGCAGCGAAGGGACAGGGGGGGACGAGCAGTACTTC
TRBJ1-2 | . | . | TRBV28 | CASSKGSRWDYGYTF | TGTGCCAGCAGCAAAGGGTCACGCTGGGACTATGGCTACACCTTC
TRBJ2-7 | . | . | TRBV14 | CASSPFNTYEQYF | TGTGCCAGCAGCCCATTCAACACCTACGAGCAGTACTTC
TRBJ2-7 | many | . | TRBV4-1 | CASSQGSPGAGEQYF | TGCGCCAGCAGCCAAGGAAGTCCGGGAGCTGGCGAGCAGTACTTC
TRBJ2-1 | . | . | TRBV5-6 | CASSLAGQGTSSYNEQFF | TGTGCCAGCAGCTTGGCAGGTCAGGGCACCAGCTCCTACAATGAGCAGTTCTTC
TRBJ2-2 | . | TRBD2 | TRBV6-1 | CASSSTSGYTGELFF | TGTGCCAGCAGCTCGACTAGCGGCTACACCGGGGAGCTGTTTTTT
TRBJ2-7 | . | TRBD2 | TRBV4-3 | CASSPRTSGISGEQYF | TGCGCCAGCAGCCCAAGGACTAGCGGGATTTCGGGCGAGCAGTACTTC
TRBJ2-1 | . | . | TRBV9 | CASSVGQSSYNEQFF | TGTGCCAGCAGCGTAGGACAGAGCTCCTACAATGAGCAGTTCTTC
TRBJ2-1 | few | . | TRBV7-9 | CASSFPVGEQFF | TGTGCCAGCAGCTTCCCAGTCGGTGAGCAGTTCTTC
TRBJ2-7 | . | . | TRBV7-5 | CASSSNVPSSGSYEQYF | TGTGCCAGCAGCTCTAATGTCCCCAGCTCGGGCTCCTACGAGCAGTACTTC
TRBJ1-1 | . | . | TRBV28 | CASSPASYAEAFF | TGTGCCAGCAGTCCGGCGTCCTATGCTGAAGCTTTCTTT
TRBJ2-2 | once | . | TRBV6-5 | CASSFRTDTTGELFF | TGTGCCAGCAGTTTTAGGACAGACACCACCGGGGAGCTGTTTTTT
TRBJ2-7 | once | TRBD2 | TRBV5-1 | CASSRGLAGTPSYEQYF | TGCGCCAGCAGCCGCGGACTAGCGGGAACCCCATCCTACGAGCAGTACTTC
TRBJ2-1 | . | . | TRBV7-6 | CASSLDGGSYNEQFF | TGTGCCAGCAGCTTAGATGGAGGCTCCTACAATGAGCAGTTCTTC
TRBJ1-5 | . | . | TRBV10-2 | CASSVRRDNQPQHF | TGCGCCAGCAGTGTACGGCGGGATAATCAGCCCCAGCATTTT
TRBJ1-2 | few | . | TRBV7-2 | CASSPRSTEYTF | TGTGCCAGCAGCCCCCGCTCCACAGAATACACCTTC
TRBJ2-5 | few | . | TRBV7-9 | CASSPTRGPNQETQYF | TGTGCCAGCAGCCCGACTCGGGGGCCAAACCAAGAGACCCAGTACTTC
TRBJ2-7 | . | TRBD2 | TRBV18 | CASSPSASGFYEQYF | TGTGCCAGCTCACCTTCGGCTAGCGGGTTCTACGAGCAGTACTTC
TRBJ2-2 | . | TRBD2 | TRBV7-9 | CASSLGAFEAGESIGELFF | TGTGCCAGCAGCTTAGGGGCTTTCGAAGCGGGAGAGTCGATCGGGGAGCTGTTTTTT
TRBJ1-2 | . | . | TRBV7-9 | CASSLVGNVYGYTF | TGTGCCAGCAGCTTAGTGGGGAACGTTTATGGCTACACCTTC
TRBJ2-1 | . | . | TRBV6-8 | CASSYSTCSFSYNEQFF | TGTGCCAGCAGTTACTCGACGTGTTCATTCTCCTACAATGAGCAGTTCTTC
TRBJ2-5 | once | TRBD2 | TRBV2 | CASSEAGAGLQETQYF | TGTGCCAGCAGTGAAGCGGGAGCGGGGTTACAAGAGACCCAGTACTTC
TRBJ1-3 | . | . | TRBV4-3 | CASSQGNTIYF | TGCGCCAGCAGCCAAGGAAACACCATATATTTT
TRBJ1-5 | . | TRBD1 | TRBV19 | CASSIYEGANQPQHF | TGTGCCAGTAGTATATACGAGGGGGCGAATCAGCCCCAGCATTTT
TRBJ2-7 | . | . | TRBV5-1 | CASSTQESYEQYF | TGCGCCAGCAGTACACAGGAGTCCTACGAGCAGTACTTC